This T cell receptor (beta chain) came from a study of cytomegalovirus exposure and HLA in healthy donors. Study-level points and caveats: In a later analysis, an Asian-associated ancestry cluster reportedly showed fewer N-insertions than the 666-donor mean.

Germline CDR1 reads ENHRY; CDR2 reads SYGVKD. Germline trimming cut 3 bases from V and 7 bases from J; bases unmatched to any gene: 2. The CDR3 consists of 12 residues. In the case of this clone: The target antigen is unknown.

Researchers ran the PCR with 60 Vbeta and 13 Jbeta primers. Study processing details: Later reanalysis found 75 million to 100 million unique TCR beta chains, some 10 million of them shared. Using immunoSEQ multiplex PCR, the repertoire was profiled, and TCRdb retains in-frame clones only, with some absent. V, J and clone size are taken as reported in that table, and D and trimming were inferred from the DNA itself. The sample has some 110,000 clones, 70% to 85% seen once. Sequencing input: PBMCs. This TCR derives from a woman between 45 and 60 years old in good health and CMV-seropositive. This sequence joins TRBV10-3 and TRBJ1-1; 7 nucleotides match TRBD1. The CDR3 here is CAISEGDSEAFF. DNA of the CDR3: TGTGCCATCAGTGAAGGGGACAGTGAAGCTTTCTTT.